This T cell receptor beta chain was profiled in a study of shared clonotypes between healthy human individuals. Trimming pared 5 bases from V and 5 bases from J, leaving 21 bases between. The CDR3 contains 17 residues. From germline, CDR1 is SGHDN and CDR2 FVKESK. Sequenced by immunoSEQ multiplex PCR; TCRdb stores in-frame clones only, minus some. The table includes about 2.4 million clones, about 92% detected once. The chain is built from TRBV14 and TRBJ2-2, with D unclear. The specimen was naive CD4+ T cells sorted from blood. The subset is: CD45RA+ positively selected. This receptor was obtained from a man between 18 and 29 years old in good health. This chain's CDR3 is CASSGLGAGVRTGELFF. The CDR3 DNA reads as TGTGCCAGCAGCGGCCTCGGTGCTGGAGTCCGGACCGGGGAGCTGTTTTTT. The whole variable domain, filled in from reference TRBV14 and TRBJ2-2, reads EAGVTQFPSHSVIEKGQTVTLRCDPISGHDNLYWYRRVMGKEIKFLLHFVKESKQDESGMPNNRFLAERTGGTYSTLKVQPAELEDSGVYFCASSGLGAGVRTGELFFGEGSRLTVL.